These 15 T cell receptor beta chains came from one sample sequenced in a study of blood T cells in healthy people across ages. A second PCR, run for about 7 to 11 cycles, used a sample-barcoded 5' primer plus a J-beta primer mix. One entry per CDR3 protein results from TCRdb running MiXCR on the 5' RACE reads. The data show some 1.7 million distinct CDR3 sequences, 25% to 30% seen once. The sample comprised blood. The receptor source for this set is a woman under 40 in good health.

This clonotype was recorded a few times. The chain couples TRBV5-1 to TRBJ2-7; 7 bases match TRBD1. The CDR3 runs 15 residues. The junction had 12 bases not matched to a gene; V was cut back by 6 bases and J by 3 bases. Germline CDR1 reads SGHRS; CDR2 reads YFSETQ. The chain's CDR3 is CASNPRIRDSYEQYF. The CDR3 region has the DNA TGCGCCAGCAACCCGCGGATTAGGGACAGCTACGAGCAGTACTTC.

The chain joins TRBV14 to TRBJ2-7; the match to TRBD2 covers 10 bases. This CDR3 is 15 amino acids long. Per the germline V gene, CDR1 is SGHDN and CDR2 is FVKESK. Losses at the gene ends were 1 base for V and 4 bases for J; bases not matched to a gene: 4. The DNA for the CDR3 is TGTGCCAGCAGCCAAGGAATAGCGGGAGGTTACGAGCAGTACTTC. This encodes CASSQGIAGGYEQYF.

This clonotype has only a few counts. The chain joins TRBV5-1 to TRBJ1-2, with a tentative D call TRBD1 (6 bases). V was cut by 7 bases and J by 4 bases, with 20 bases left in between. The length of the CDR3 is 15 residues. Germline CDR1 is SGHRS and CDR2 is YFSETQ. This chain's CDR3 is CASSPQPGDLYGYTF. The CDR3 DNA reads as TGCGCCAGCTCACCACAGCCAGGGGACCTCTATGGCTACACCTTC.

This chain links TRBV5-1 with TRBJ2-4; 8 positions match TRBD2. With V trimmed by 4 bases and J by 13 bases, 13 bases remained unmatched. Looked up from germline, CDR1 is SGHRS and CDR2 is YFSETQ. The CDR3 spans 14 residues. The CDR3 sequence: CASSQSGGYNEQYF. The CDR3 DNA sequence: TGCGCCAGCAGCCAAAGCGGGGGCTACAATGAGCAGTACTTC.

This clonotype was detected many times. This chain connects TRBV28 to TRBJ2-5; no clear D. Germline V gene sequence: CDR1 MDHEN, CDR2 SYDVKM. The V gene lost 5 bases and the J gene lost 4 bases, with 14 bases spanning the gap. CDR3 length: 14 amino acids. Written as DNA, the CDR3 is TGTGCCAGCAGTCTCCCTTATTTGGGAGAGACCCAGTACTTC. As protein: CASSLPYLGETQYF.

This clonotype occurred a few times. The V call is TRBV5-4, the J call TRBJ2-5; TRBD2 matches 7 bases. V lost 3 bases, J lost 5 bases, and 10 bases stayed unmatched. The CDR3 loop spans 15 amino acids. The germline V gene has CDR1 SGHNT and CDR2 YYREEE (reference sequence). CDR3 DNA: TGTGCCAGCAGCTCTAGGATAGCGGGTAGGGAGACCCAGTACTTC. The encoded protein is CASSSRIAGRETQYF.

The gene calls are TRBV19 and TRBJ2-5; 7 bases map to TRBD2. Germline CDR1 and CDR2: LNHDA and SQIVND (reference sequence). The trim removed 1 base at V and 5 bases at J, leaving 4 bases unmatched. The CDR3 length is 14 residues. This chain's CDR3 is CASSIGSSGETQYF. The CDR3 nucleotides are TGTGCCAGTAGTATAGGGAGTAGCGGGGAGACCCAGTACTTC.

This clonotype was picked up many times. This rearrangement joins TRBV29-1 to TRBJ2-7; tentative D call: TRBD1 (6 bases). The germline V and J ends were trimmed by 7 bases and 5 bases, with 27 bases remaining between them. This CDR3 has 16 residues. Germline loops: CDR1 SQVTM, CDR2 ANQGSEA. CDR3 bases: TGCAGCGCAACAAACCCAAATTCGGCAGGGGCGAACGAGCAGTACTTC. Translating gives CSATNPNSAGANEQYF.

The V call is TRBV20-1, the J call TRBJ2-2; 11 positions agree with TRBD2. The CDR3 spans 17 residues. The V gene end was trimmed by 0 bases and the J gene end by 2 bases; junction bases not matched to a gene: 5. Germline assignment: CDR1 DFQATT and CDR2 SNEGSKA (reference sequence). CDR3 sequence reads: CSARDPTSGGNTGELFF. DNA for the CDR3: TGCAGTGCTAGAGACCCCACTAGCGGGGGTAACACCGGGGAGCTGTTTTTT.

This clonotype was picked up a small number of times. The chain uses TRBV24-1 and TRBJ1-5, with TRBD1 matching 8 bases. CDR3 length equals 18 residues. V lost 10 bases, J lost 1 base, and 17 bases stayed unmatched. CDR1 KGHDR and CDR2 SFDVKD come from the germline V gene. The CDR3 coding sequence is TGTGCCACAGAATTCGGGACAGGATTTTATAGAAGCAATCAGCCCCAGCATTTT. This codes for CATEFGTGFYRSNQPQHF.

This clonotype turned up a few times. The chain joins TRBV20-1 to TRBJ2-5; no clear D. Germline values: CDR1 DFQATT, CDR2 SNEGSKA (reference sequence). V was cut by 2 bases and J by 0 bases, with 13 bases left in between. This CDR3 region has 15 residues. The CDR3 loop reads CSARSGRAYQETQYF. DNA for the CDR3: TGCAGTGCTAGATCCGGACGGGCGTACCAAGAGACCCAGTACTTC.

The chain joins TRBV10-3 to TRBJ1-1; D gene uncertain. The germline V gene has CDR1 ENHRY and CDR2 SYGVKD. Trimming stripped 0 bases from V and 6 bases from J, with 8 bases between. There are 13 residues in the CDR3. CDR3 DNA sequence: TGTGCCATCAGTGAGTCAGTAAGGGCTGAAGCTTTCTTT. Translated: CAISESVRAEAFF.

This chain links TRBV27 with TRBJ1-1; D is unresolved. The germline V and J ends were trimmed by 7 bases and 0 bases, with 6 bases remaining between them. CDR1 MNHEY and CDR2 SMNVEV come from the germline V gene (reference sequence). The CDR3 consists of 12 residues. The CDR3 nucleotides read TGTGCCAGCAATGGAGTGAACACTGAAGCTTTCTTT. This gives the protein CASNGVNTEAFF.

The chain uses TRBV12-3 or TRBV12-4 and TRBJ2-6, with D maybe TRBD1 (6 bases). The length of the CDR3 is 17 residues. Trimming cost V 3 bases and J 0 bases, with 12 bases left between them. CDR3 nucleotides: TGTGCCAGCAGTTTTGACAGGCGAAGCTCTGGGGCCAACGTCCTGACTTTC. Translated: CASSFDRRSSGANVLTF.

This chain connects TRBV12-3 or TRBV12-4 to TRBJ2-5; D is uncertain. The V end was cut by 7 bases, the J end by 0 bases, with 6 bases between. The CDR3 totals 12 residues. The chain's CDR3 is CASTTHQETQYF. The CDR3 DNA sequence: TGTGCCAGCACTACCCACCAAGAGACCCAGTACTTC.